This entry features one TCR beta chain sequence. Antigen specificity is unknown. The data are from a study of spatial heterogeneity in lung cancer. About the research overall: The study sequenced follow-up PBMC samples when they were available, at a median of approximately 2 years after resection.

General study findings and limits: Relative to follow-up, resection was when ubiquitous expanded tumor TCRs appeared more in blood.

Per germline, CDR1 SGHAT and CDR2 FQDESV (reference sequence). This CDR3 is 14 amino acids long. With 3 bases removed from V and 3 bases from J, the gap between germline ends came to 11 bases. The time point is: blood at routine non-recurrence follow-up after resection. Whole RNA, isolated from tumor, nontumor lung or frozen PBMC, was sequenced without prior sorting. TCRdb passed the 5' RACE reads through MiXCR, listing each CDR3 protein once. The sample yields about 26,000 distinct CDR3 sequences, about 6.3% seen once. This specimen consisted of PBMCs, obtained at follow-up. V is TRBV11-1 and J is TRBJ2-5; tentatively, D is TRBD1 or TRBD2 (5 bases each). The TCR sequence derives from a male donor with early-stage non-small cell lung cancer. CDR3 DNA: TGTGCCAGCAGCTTTGGGACCTTGAAAGAGACCCAGTACTTC. This gives the protein CASSFGTLKETQYF.